The 28 T cell receptor beta chains listed next were all sequenced from one sample in a study of preoperative IRX-2 immunotherapy in early breast cancer. This table comes from immunoSEQ multiplex PCR, and its TCRdb copy is limited to in-frame clones, with some not included. Among roughly 42,000 clones listed, 77% were seen once. Treatment given: preoperative locoregional IRX-2 cytokine immunotherapy. The source material was tumor tissue, sampled after IRX-2 immunotherapy. All receptors come from a human donor with breast cancer.

This clone was picked up one time. The chain joins TRBV28 to TRBJ2-7; D unresolved. The CDR3 contains 13 residues. Germline CDR1 reads MDHEN; CDR2 reads SYDVKM. The ends were cut back, 3 bases at V and 5 bases at J, with 11 bases in the middle. CDR3 bases: TGTGCCAGCAGTTTTGCCGGGTCCGACGAGCAGTACTTC. Translated, it gives CASSFAGSDEQYF.

This clone was observed a few times. The chain combines TRBV7-1 with TRBJ1-1, with 9 bases matching TRBD1. TRBV7-1 is given ORF status, its function remaining uncertain. V lost 5 bases, J lost 3 bases, and 4 bases stayed unmatched. CDR3 size: 14 residues. This chain's CDR3 is CASSLQGADTEAFF. In DNA, the CDR3 is TGTGCCAGCAGCCTACAGGGGGCTGACACTGAAGCTTTCTTT.

The CDR3 nucleotides read TGCGCCAGCAGCTTGGCGCCAGGACAAATGAACACTGAAGCTTTCTTT. Translating it yields CASSLAPGQMNTEAFF. The chain combines TRBV5-1 with TRBJ1-1; tentative D call: TRBD1 (5 bases). V shed 0 bases and J shed 0 bases, with 12 bases lying between them. Germline-derived CDR1 and CDR2 are SGHRS and YFSETQ. The CDR3 consists of 16 residues.

The chain joins TRBV6-4 to TRBJ1-2; D possibly corresponds to TRBD1 (5 bases). This CDR3 is built from 14 residues. V lost 10 bases, J lost 1 base, and 16 bases lay in between. Germline CDR1 reads MRHNA; CDR2 reads SNTAGT. CDR3 nucleotide sequence: TGTGCCATCCGAGACAGCGCCGTTAACTATGGCTACACCTTC. It codes for CAIRDSAVNYGYTF.

CDR3: CATSERDTRTDTQYF. The CDR3 coding sequence is TGCGCTACCTCCGAGAGGGACACCCGCACAGATACGCAGTATTTT. The chain couples TRBV5-1 to TRBJ2-3, with D possibly matching TRBD1 (6 bases). Germline V gene sequence: CDR1 SGHRS, CDR2 YFSETQ. CDR3 length: 15 amino acids.

Only one count was recorded for this clone. The chain employs TRBV28 and TRBJ1-4, with TRBD1 as a possible D gene (5 bases). Germline V gives CDR1 MDHEN, CDR2 SYDVKM. This CDR3 is built from 14 residues. The germline V and J ends were trimmed by 6 bases and 8 bases, with 16 bases remaining between them. CDR3 in amino acids: CASRADSGEEKLFF. The CDR3, as DNA: TGTGCCAGCAGGGCAGACAGTGGGGAGGAAAAACTGTTTTTT.

V is TRBV7-1 and J is TRBJ2-5; 7 bases line up with TRBD1. TRBV7-1 is given ORF status, its function remaining uncertain. The J segment lost 6 bases and the V segment lost 5 bases, leaving 12 bases of the junction unmatched. The CDR3 sequence is 15 residues long. CDR3 in DNA: TGTGCCAGCAGCAAGGCTGGGGGCAGGGGGAAGACCCAGTACTTC. Protein product: CASSKAGGRGKTQYF.

This chain connects TRBV19 to TRBJ1-1; D is uncertain. CDR1 is LNHDA, CDR2 SQIVND, per germline (reference sequence). V gave up 2 bases and J gave up 7 bases, with 8 bases separating them. CDR3 length: 12 amino acids. CDR3 residues: CASSIRWGEAFF. In DNA form, the CDR3 reads TGTGCCAGTAGTATAAGGTGGGGTGAAGCTTTCTTT.

The chain uses TRBV6-8 and TRBJ1-4; tentative D call: TRBD1 (6 bases). The CDR3 runs 16 residues. Germline CDR1 MNHGY, CDR2 SAAAGT. V was trimmed by 5 bases and J by 6 bases, leaving 19 bases between them. This CDR3 is CASSRSTGWSDEKLFF. CDR3 in DNA: TGTGCCAGCAGTCGTAGTACAGGGTGGTCAGATGAAAAACTGTTTTTT.

The chain employs TRBV7-7 and TRBJ2-1, with TRBD2 identical over 9 bases. The V gene end was trimmed by 3 bases and the J gene end by 2 bases; junction bases not matched to a gene: 5. Germline V CDR1 and CDR2: SSHAT, FNYEAQ (reference sequence). This CDR3 is 16 amino acids long. CDR3 amino acids: CASSFSGGRTYNEQFF. Written as DNA, the CDR3 is TGTGCCAGCAGCTTTAGCGGGGGCAGGACCTACAATGAGCAGTTCTTC.

This rearrangement joins TRBV11-3 to TRBJ1-1, with 9 bases fitting TRBD1. CDR3 size: 17 residues. Trimming removed 6 bases from V and 0 bases from J; junction bases left unmatched: 11. Germline lookup yields CDR1 SGHNT and CDR2 YENEEA. CDR3 sequence: CASSQGQGRLMNTEAFF. In nucleotides, the CDR3 is TGTGCCAGCAGTCAGGGACAGGGCCGATTAATGAACACTGAAGCTTTCTTT.

This clone was picked up one time. The CDR3 DNA follows: TGTGCCAGCTCACCGCCGGGTACAACTAATGAAAAACTGTTTTTT. As protein: CASSPPGTTNEKLFF. The chain has TRBV18 and TRBJ1-4, with D unresolved. The V gene's germline CDR1 is KGHSH and CDR2 LQKENI. V lost 3 bases and J 0 bases, leaving 8 bases between the germline ends. The CDR3 extends over 15 amino acids.

V gene TRBV6-4 combines with J gene TRBJ1-5, with TRBD1 as a possible D gene (5 bases). Trimming took 3 bases from V and 5 from J, leaving 11 bases between them. The CDR3 has 14 residues. Germline assignment: CDR1 MRHNA and CDR2 SNTAGT. CDR3 in amino acids: CASSEGVGYQPQHF. The DNA of the CDR3 is TGTGCCAGCAGTGAAGGGGTGGGGTATCAGCCCCAGCATTTT.

This clone was seen only once. The V call is TRBV5-1, the J call TRBJ2-2; unclear D gene. Germline V gives CDR1 SGHRS, CDR2 YFSETQ. The CDR3 length is 15 residues. Trimming cost V 4 bases and J 0 bases, with 10 bases left between them. The chain's CDR3 is CASSPLNANTGELFF. The CDR3 region has the DNA TGCGCCAGCAGCCCCCTGAACGCGAACACCGGGGAGCTGTTTTTT.

This clone was observed a single time. Different DNA sequences within this sample yield the same CDR3. The chain is built from TRBV5-1 and TRBJ2-7; D gene ambiguous. The CDR3 is 14 residues long. V shed 0 bases and J shed 1 base, with 8 bases lying between them. Germline loops: CDR1 SGHRS, CDR2 YFSETQ. CDR3 sequence (DNA): TGCGCCAGCAGCTTGGCGACGGATTCCTACGAGCAGTACTTC. Encoded protein: CASSLATDSYEQYF.

This clone was seen once. V and J are TRBV6-8 and TRBJ2-1, with D uncertain. V shed 7 bases and J shed 10 bases, with 14 bases lying between them. Germline CDR1 reads MNHGY; CDR2 reads SAAAGT. This CDR3 comprises 12 residues. The CDR3: CASTRDVGEQFF. The CDR3 DNA is TGTGCCAGCACCCGAGACGTGGGGGAGCAGTTCTTC.

The chain links TRBV18 to TRBJ1-2, with D maybe TRBD1 (5 bases). The length of the CDR3 is 16 residues. CDR1 and CDR2 (germline): KGHSH, LQKENI. V was shortened by 3 bases and J by 8 bases, with 22 bases between the two germline ends. The chain's CDR3 is CASSPPGRQRTWGYTF. The CDR3 region has the DNA TGTGCCAGCTCACCTCCGGGACGACAGAGGACGTGGGGCTACACCTTC.

This rearrangement joins TRBV15 to TRBJ2-7; 9 bases are shared with TRBD1. The CDR3 consists of 15 residues. The germline V gene has CDR1 LNHNV and CDR2 YYDKDF (reference sequence). After removal of 5 bases from V and 2 bases from J, the junction contained 7 bases not matched to a gene. CDR3 in amino acids: CATSGPGQGTYEQYF. In DNA form, the CDR3 reads TGTGCCACCAGCGGTCCGGGACAGGGCACCTACGAGCAGTACTTC.

V is TRBV14 and J is TRBJ2-5; D gene ambiguous. V lost 3 bases and J lost 7, with 15 bases in between. This CDR3 is 14 amino acids long. Germline-derived CDR1 and CDR2 are SGHDN and FVKESK. CDR3 DNA sequence: TGTGCCAGCAGCCAGTTACCACTCCCGTCGACCCAGTACTTC. Encoded protein: CASSQLPLPSTQYF.

This clone was detected a few times. The V gene is TRBV6-8, the J gene TRBJ1-3; 10 bases match TRBD1. The length of the CDR3 is 17 residues. In germline, CDR1 is MNHGY, CDR2 SAAAGT. The V gene end was trimmed by 7 bases and the J gene end by 4 bases; junction bases not matched to a gene: 13. Written as DNA, the CDR3 is TGTGCCAGCACCCGAAGGAGGTGGGACAGGGGCGGAAACACCATATATTTT. Translated: CASTRRRWDRGGNTIYF.

This sequence joins TRBV6-4 and TRBJ2-5, with D perhaps matching TRBD2 (6 bases). V was shortened by 5 bases and J by 12 bases, with 13 bases between the two germline ends. The germline CDR1 and CDR2 sequences are MRHNA and SNTAGT. This CDR3 has 11 residues. The CDR3 loop reads CASSYLASEYF. For the CDR3, the DNA is TGTGCCAGCAGTTACTTGGCTAGCGAGTACTTC.

As to this clone: The junction departs from the called germline gene at one end, perhaps through a read error. V gene TRBV6-4 combines with J gene TRBJ2-7; D might be TRBD1 (5 bases). The germline CDR1 and CDR2 sequences are MRHNA and SNTAGT. CDR3 length: 15 amino acids. CDR3 in amino acids: CAISEPPQGHLEQYF. The CDR3, as DNA: TGTGCCATCAGTGAACCGCCTCAGGGTCATCTCGAGCAGTACTTC.

The chain links TRBV5-1 to TRBJ2-7; possible D gene TRBD2, 5 bases. The germline gives CDR1 SGHRS, CDR2 YFSETQ. There are 15 residues in the CDR3. V was clipped by 1 base and J by 3 bases, with 14 bases between them. CDR3 region: CASSLSAGAFYEQYF. The CDR3 DNA reads as TGCGCCAGCAGCTTGTCGGCGGGTGCATTCTACGAGCAGTACTTC.

The chain recombines TRBV11-3 with TRBJ2-7, with D maybe TRBD2 (6 bases). The CDR3 extends over 15 amino acids. Germline V gives CDR1 SGHNT, CDR2 YENEEA. Trimming left V 4 bases short and J 2 bases short, with 15 bases between. The CDR3 DNA is TGTGCCAGCAGCTCCCCGGGACTCCGTACCTACGAGCAGTACTTC. Its translation is CASSSPGLRTYEQYF.

The rearrangement uses TRBV10-2 and TRBJ1-3; weak D call: TRBD1 (6 bases). CDR3 size: 14 residues. V was cut by 8 bases and J by 0 bases, with 11 bases left in between. The germline V gene encodes CDR1 WSHSY and CDR2 SAAADI. Here the CDR3 DNA reads TGCGCCAGCGGGGGCCGACGCTCTGGAAACACCATATATTTT. Translated, it gives CASGGRRSGNTIYF.

The chain recombines TRBV28 with TRBJ2-1, with 8 bases aligning to TRBD2. The CDR3 is 13 amino acids. Germline values: CDR1 MDHEN, CDR2 SYDVKM. Losses at the gene ends were 7 bases for V and 5 bases for J; bases not matched to a gene: 4. The chain's CDR3 is CASTGLGDNEQFF. The DNA of the CDR3 is TGTGCCAGCACGGGACTAGGCGACAATGAGCAGTTCTTC.

CDR3 sequence: CASSQLLSSGNTIYF. CDR3 nucleotides: TGTGCCAGCTCCCAGCTCCTATCGAGCGGAAACACCATATATTTT. The chain has TRBV18 and TRBJ1-3; unclear D gene. The ends were cut back, 6 bases at V and 4 bases at J, with 16 bases in the middle. The V gene's germline CDR1 is KGHSH and CDR2 LQKENI. The CDR3 is 15 amino acids.

The rearrangement uses TRBV11-3 and TRBJ1-1; 8 bases line up with TRBD1. With V trimmed by 7 bases and J by 0 bases, 7 bases remained unmatched. Germline CDR1 reads SGHNT; CDR2 reads YENEEA. The CDR3 totals 15 residues. The CDR3 region is CASKARGPVNTEAFF. CDR3 in DNA: TGTGCCAGCAAGGCCAGGGGGCCGGTGAACACTGAAGCTTTCTTT. Filled out from reference TRBV11-3 and TRBJ1-1, the complete variable domain reads EAGVVQSPRYKIIEKKQPVAFWCNPISGHNTLYWYLQNLGQGPELLIRYENEEAVDDSQLPKDRFSAERLKGVDSTLKIQPAELGDSAVYLCASKARGPVNTEAFFGQGTRLTVV.